The 5 T cell receptor beta chains in this list originate from one sample, sequenced in a study of blood T cell repertoires in COVID-19. Sequencing used immunoSEQ multiplex PCR; TCRdb keeps in-frame clones, though not all of them. The sample has some 91,000 clones, 90% seen once. The sequenced sample consisted of peripheral blood. The receptors were gathered from a man between 60 and 75 years old with acute or convalescent COVID-19.

This clone has a handful of counts. This chain uses TRBV18 with TRBJ2-5; 8 bases fit TRBD1. Germline V CDR1 and CDR2: KGHSH, LQKENI. This CDR3 spans 16 amino acids. Trimming cost V 3 bases and J 0 bases; bases outside gene matches: 6. Written as DNA, the CDR3 is TGTGCCAGCTCACCTGGACAGGGTACTTACCAAGAGACCCAGTACTTC. The encoded protein is CASSPGQGTYQETQYF.

The chain employs TRBV4-2 and TRBJ1-1; 8 bases align to TRBD1. Per the germline V gene, CDR1 is LGHNA and CDR2 is YNFKEQ. V dropped 3 bases and J dropped 0; count of bases not matched to a gene: 6. The CDR3 sequence is 16 residues long. The CDR3 bases are TGTGCCAGCAGCCACGAGGACAGGGCCTTGAACACTGAAGCTTTCTTT. Residues: CASSHEDRALNTEAFF.

The J gene is TRBJ2-2, the V gene TRBV9; 9 positions match TRBD2. The CDR3 length is 16 residues. J gave up 2 bases and V 0 bases, and 2 bases lay outside the gene matches. Germline-derived CDR1 and CDR2 are SGDLS and YYNGEE. DNA of the CDR3: TGTGCCAGCAGCGTAGTAGCGGGGGATAACACCGGGGAGCTGTTTTTT. Protein sequence: CASSVVAGDNTGELFF.

V and J are TRBV15 and TRBJ1-4; 8 nucleotides agree with TRBD1. The CDR3 totals 17 residues. The trim removed 5 bases at V and 1 base at J, leaving 9 bases unmatched. Germline values: CDR1 LNHNV, CDR2 YYDKDF (reference sequence). CDR3 in amino acids: CATSGYRGVGTNEKLFF. Written as DNA, the CDR3 is TGTGCCACCAGCGGGTACAGGGGGGTTGGAACTAATGAAAAACTGTTTTTT.

This rearrangement joins TRBV18 to TRBJ1-2; 12 bases agree with TRBD1. CDR1 and CDR2 (germline): KGHSH, LQKENI. This CDR3 contains 19 residues. The V segment lost 0 bases and the J segment 4 bases; nucleotides outside the gene matches: 12. CDR3 in amino acids: CASSPPSPGTGGPIYGYTF. Written as DNA, the CDR3 is TGTGCCAGCTCACCACCAAGTCCCGGGACAGGGGGCCCAATCTATGGCTACACCTTC.